A single sample gave rise to the 23 T cell receptor beta chains below, sequenced in a study of radiotherapy plus CTLA-4 blockade in lung cancer. Assay used: immunoSEQ multiplex PCR; TCRdb lists only in-frame clones, some missing. The sample lists roughly 86,000 clones; 75% to 90% were seen once. This sample comprised peripheral blood, obtained from a patient treated with radiotherapy plus ipilimumab. The source is a human donor with non-small cell lung cancer who had stable disease on radiotherapy plus ipilimumab.

The chain joins TRBV9 to TRBJ2-3; maybe TRBD1 (5 bases). The CDR3 covers 16 residues. CDR1 is SGDLS, CDR2 YYNGEE, per germline. Trimming removed 4 bases from V and 6 bases from J, with 21 bases in between. The CDR3 reads CASSPIQGGRWDTQYF. CDR3 bases: TGTGCCAGCAGCCCAATCCAGGGTGGTAGGTGGGATACGCAGTATTTT.

The rearrangement links TRBV5-1 to TRBJ2-3, with D hard to call. This CDR3 is 14 amino acids long. Germline-derived CDR1 and CDR2 are SGHRS and YFSETQ. Trimming took off 4 bases at V and 1 base at J, with 10 bases between the two ends. DNA for the CDR3: TGCGCCAGCAGCGAGCGTGAGGGCACAGATACGCAGTATTTT. It is translated as CASSEREGTDTQYF. Full variable domain (outside the CDR3, taken from reference TRBV5-1 and TRBJ2-3): KAGVTQTPRYLIKTRGQQVTLSCSPISGHRSVSWYQQTPGQGLQFLFEYFSETQRNKGNFPGRFSGRQFSNSRSEMNVSTLELGDSALYLCASSEREGTDTQYFGPGTRLTVL.

The chain links TRBV19 to TRBJ2-6; D remains unclear. The CDR3 length is 18 residues. Germline V lookup: CDR1 LNHDA, CDR2 SQIVND (reference sequence). Trimming removed 3 bases at V and 2 bases at J, with 17 bases between. The CDR3 sequence: CASSIEQPGGTGANVLTF. Here the CDR3 DNA reads TGTGCCAGTAGTATTGAACAGCCTGGCGGAACTGGGGCCAACGTCCTGACTTTC.

The J gene is TRBJ2-2, the V gene TRBV5-4; 8 nucleotides agree with TRBD1. V lost 4 bases, J lost 4 bases, and 6 bases stayed unmatched. The germline gives CDR1 SGHNT, CDR2 YYREEE (reference sequence). This CDR3 is built from 15 residues. The CDR3 DNA is TGTGCCAGCAGCCAAGACAGGGGCGTCACCGGGGAGCTGTTTTTT. It codes for CASSQDRGVTGELFF.

This clone was found a few times. The chain uses TRBV11-2 and TRBJ2-2; no clear D gene. V was cut by 2 bases and J by 0 bases, with 7 bases left in between. The germline V gene encodes CDR1 SGHAT and CDR2 FQNNGV. The CDR3 runs 15 residues. The CDR3 DNA reads TGTGCCAGCAGCTTATCTCGCGCGAACACCGGGGAGCTGTTTTTT. Its protein is CASSLSRANTGELFF.

This chain connects TRBV10-1 to TRBJ2-3; TRBD2 agrees at 12 bases. This CDR3 has 17 amino acids. Trimming took 5 bases from V and 6 from J; bases not matched to a gene: 12. Germline V gene data show CDR1 as WNHNN and CDR2 as SYGVQD (reference sequence). CDR3 amino acids: CASSPLMTSGGGDTQYF. CDR3 DNA sequence: TGCGCCAGCAGTCCGCTCATGACTAGCGGGGGAGGCGATACGCAGTATTTT.

This chain links TRBV10-3 with TRBJ2-6; TRBD1 might be the D (6 bases). Deletions cut 6 bases from V and 0 bases from J, with 12 bases between. This CDR3 region has 16 residues. In germline, CDR1 is ENHRY, CDR2 SYGVKD. CDR3 protein: CAIRDSTHSGANVLTF. The CDR3, as DNA: TGTGCCATCAGGGACAGCACCCACTCTGGGGCCAACGTCCTGACTTTC.

The rearrangement joins TRBV7-2 to TRBJ1-2; no definite D call. CDR3 size: 16 residues. The germline gives CDR1 SGHTA, CDR2 FQGNSA. V was pared by 5 bases and J by 4 bases, with 20 bases between. Written as DNA, the CDR3 is TGTGCCAGCAGCGACCCGTTTCGAGGATCAGCCTATGGCTACACCTTC. Protein sequence: CASSDPFRGSAYGYTF. Based on the CDR3 plus reference TRBV7-2 and TRBJ1-2, the full variable domain is GAGVSQSPSNKVTEKGKDVELRCDPISGHTALYWYRQSLGQGLEFLIYFQGNSAPDKSGLPSDRFSAERTGGSVSTLTIQRTQQEDSAVYLCASSDPFRGSAYGYTFGSGTRLTVV.

The chain joins TRBV7-9 to TRBJ1-5, with 10 bases aligning to TRBD1. The germline V gene has CDR1 SEHNR and CDR2 FQNEAQ (reference sequence). This CDR3 spans 15 amino acids. The V segment lost 4 bases and the J segment 4 bases; nucleotides outside the gene matches: 4. The CDR3 is CASSSGGQGNQPQHF. The CDR3, as DNA: TGTGCCAGCAGCTCCGGGGGACAGGGGAATCAGCCCCAGCATTTT.

J is TRBJ2-2 and V is TRBV6-1, with unresolved D. Germline V CDR1 and CDR2: MNHNS, SASEGT. This CDR3 has 15 residues. Trimming stripped 1 base from V and 5 bases from J, with 11 bases between. This CDR3 is CASSEGPIWTGELFF. The CDR3, as DNA: TGTGCCAGCAGTGAAGGCCCAATCTGGACCGGGGAGCTGTTTTTT.

This sequence joins TRBV9 and TRBJ2-5, with 10 positions matching TRBD1. Germline values: CDR1 SGDLS, CDR2 YYNGEE. The CDR3 totals 17 residues. Trimming cost V 2 bases and J 3 bases; bases outside gene matches: 10. CDR3 amino acids: CASSVDPGQGLKETQYF. In nucleotides, the CDR3 is TGTGCCAGCAGCGTCGATCCGGGACAGGGGCTTAAAGAGACCCAGTACTTC.

Here the CDR3 DNA reads TGTGCCAGCAGCAAGAACCGGGTGTACGAGCAGTACTTC. This gives the protein CASSKNRVYEQYF. V gene TRBV7-2 combines with J gene TRBJ2-7; D call uncertain. V was shortened by 5 bases and J by 4 bases, with 12 bases between the two germline ends. Germline V gene data show CDR1 as SGHTA and CDR2 as FQGNSA. The CDR3 is 13 amino acids.

This sequence joins TRBV28 and TRBJ2-3; TRBD2 aligns across 9 bases. The V segment lost 6 bases and the J segment 2 bases; nucleotides outside the gene matches: 3. The germline V gene encodes CDR1 MDHEN and CDR2 SYDVKM. CDR3 length: 14 amino acids. CDR3 in amino acids: CASRGTSLTDTQYF. CDR3 bases: TGTGCCAGCAGGGGGACTAGCCTCACAGATACGCAGTATTTT.

The chain recombines TRBV6-5 with TRBJ1-6; no firm D call. CDR1 and CDR2 (germline): MNHEY, SVGAGI. The V gene lost 4 bases and the J gene lost 10 bases, with 8 bases spanning the gap. There are 12 residues in the CDR3. CDR3 nucleotides: TGTGCCAGCAGTTCCGTGGGATCACCCCTCCACTTT. As protein: CASSSVGSPLHF.

The chain joins TRBV5-1 to TRBJ2-1, with a tentative D call TRBD2 (6 bases). CDR1 and CDR2 (germline): SGHRS, YFSETQ. With 0 bases removed from V and 7 bases from J, the gap between germline ends came to 11 bases. The CDR3 sequence is 14 residues long. CDR3 in amino acids: CASSLELAENEQFF. The CDR3 DNA sequence: TGCGCCAGCAGCTTGGAATTAGCGGAGAATGAGCAGTTCTTC.

The chain joins TRBV5-4 to TRBJ1-6, with D possibly being TRBD1 (6 bases). CDR1 is SGHNT and CDR2 is YYREEE in the germline V gene (reference sequence). Trimming took 0 bases from V and 5 from J, leaving 9 bases between them. The CDR3 sequence is 15 residues long. The CDR3 nucleotides read TGTGCCAGCAGCTTGGATCAGGGGAATAATTCACCCCTCCACTTT. This encodes CASSLDQGNNSPLHF.

The J gene is TRBJ1-1, the V gene TRBV19; D is unclear. The V end lost 0 bases, the J end lost 0 bases, and 17 bases lay between the germline ends. CDR3 length: 18 residues. CDR1 LNHDA and CDR2 SQIVND come from the germline V gene (reference sequence). The CDR3 sequence: CASSIEDYSASMNTEAFF. In DNA, the CDR3 is TGTGCCAGTAGTATAGAGGACTATTCGGCCAGCATGAACACTGAAGCTTTCTTT.

The chain carries TRBV19 and TRBJ2-2, with no clear D. CDR1 is LNHDA and CDR2 is SQIVND in the germline V gene (reference sequence). This CDR3 is 14 amino acids long. V lost 6 bases to trimming and J lost 9 bases, with 17 bases between them. CDR3 nucleotides: TGTGCCAGTAGCCCCCCTGGTAGTTACCGGGAGCTGTTTTTT. The encoded protein is CASSPPGSYRELFF.

This chain links TRBV6-1 with TRBJ2-4; either TRBD1 or TRBD2 may fit D (5 bases each). Germline-derived CDR1 and CDR2 are MNHNS and SASEGT. The ends were cut back, 3 bases at V and 0 bases at J, with 15 bases in the middle. CDR3 length: 17 amino acids. The CDR3 region has the DNA TGTGCCAGCAGTGATAGGTTCGGGGCAGTAGCCAAAAACATTCAGTACTTC. This gives the protein CASSDRFGAVAKNIQYF.

This clone was found once. This CDR3 is CASSRRGGNSNQPQHF. The CDR3 DNA reads TGTGCCAGCAGTCGCCGGGGTGGGAATAGCAATCAGCCCCAGCATTTT. This chain links TRBV28 with TRBJ1-5; D uncertain. The CDR3 runs to 16 residues. CDR1 MDHEN and CDR2 SYDVKM come from the germline V gene. V was pared by 5 bases and J by 0 bases, with 14 bases between.

The rearrangement joins TRBV5-4 to TRBJ1-4, with D uncertain. Germline lookup yields CDR1 SGHNT and CDR2 YYREEE (reference sequence). V shed 5 bases and J shed 0 bases, with 8 bases lying between them. CDR3 length: 14 amino acids. The CDR3 loop is CASRAGTTNEKLFF. CDR3 DNA: TGTGCCAGCAGGGCCGGGACAACTAATGAAAAACTGTTTTTT.

The chain's CDR3 is CASSTTRQETQYF. In DNA, the CDR3 is TGCGCCAGCAGCACAACTCGACAAGAGACCCAGTACTTC. The J gene is TRBJ2-5, the V gene TRBV4-1; no clear D gene. Trimming took 5 bases from V and 2 from J, leaving 9 bases between them. The CDR3 spans 13 residues. Germline CDR1 is MGHRA and CDR2 is YSYEKL.

This clone occurred once. The genes are TRBV6-5 and TRBJ2-3, with D uncertain. CDR1 is MNHEY, CDR2 SVGAGI, per germline. V was pared by 4 bases and J by 2 bases, with 13 bases between. The CDR3 totals 15 residues. The DNA for the CDR3 is TGTGCCAGCAGTTTACTCGGCTCTGACACAGATACGCAGTATTTT. The encoded protein is CASSLLGSDTDTQYF.